This TCR beta chain originates from a study of T-cell memory formation after mild COVID-19. This clonotype showed up many times. The target antigen is unknown. Germline loops: CDR1 KGHSH, CDR2 LQKENI. CDR3 length equals 17 residues. The V and J ends lost 5 bases and 6 bases, in that order; junction bases with no gene match: 16. Using its own MiXCR run on the 5' RACE reads, TCRdb lists one record per CDR3 protein. Here the sample spans under 350,000 distinct CDR3 sequences, around 16% being singletons. Whole-study findings and limits: Mainly CM and EM harbored the contracting CD4+ clones; mainly EMRA harbored the CD8+ ones. Later expanders leaned CD4+, whereas clones that contracted between day 15 and 85 were balanced CD4/CD8.

The chain couples TRBV18 to TRBJ2-3; 8 nucleotides match TRBD1. This clonotype originated in a man aged 18 to 30 who had mild COVID-19 (a few samples of this study predate the infection). Cell type and time point are not known. The sample comprised PBMCs or a T cell subset sorted from them (not recorded which). The CDR3: CASSYPELGTGVDTQYF. For the CDR3, the DNA is TGTGCCAGCTCATATCCGGAGTTGGGGACAGGAGTCGATACGCAGTATTTT.